The 29 T cell receptor beta chains given below trace back to one sample, sequenced in a study of T cells in Graves' hyperthyroidism and ophthalmopathy (dated by TCRdb to 2018 to 2020). Library creation used multiplex PCR. For sequencing, an Illumina HiSeq 2000 was employed. Amplification of TCR beta CDR3 regions was carried out from RNA transcripts. For the first round of RT-PCR on the TCR CDR3, the HTBI primer set was used together with the Qiagen OneStep RT-PCR kit. TCRdb applied fastp at Q25 and MiXCR to the public reads, then kept only in-frame beta chains. All rows with the same CDR3 protein become a single entry with the most common DNA and genes. The sample table records about 720,000 distinct CDR3 sequences; under 20% of these occur just once. The biggest ten clones account for over 15% of the sample. The sample comprised blood. The receptors come from a woman in her forties or fifties with Graves' hyperthyroidism that later progressed to Graves' ophthalmopathy.

Comments on this clonotype: At one of its ends the junction is not consistent with the germline gene, which may arise from a read error. CDR3 amino acids: CASSQEPRTDSNQPQHF. The CDR3 nucleotides read TGTGCCAGCAGCCAAGAGCCTAGGACAGATAGCAATCAGCCCCAGCATTTT. The rearrangement joins TRBV4-1 to TRBJ1-5; tentatively, D is TRBD1 (6 bases). Germline V lookup: CDR1 MGHRA, CDR2 YSYEKL. CDR3 length: 17 amino acids.

This clonotype was counted only a few times. The chain uses TRBV10-1 and TRBJ2-5, with D possibly being TRBD1 (6 bases). The length of the CDR3 is 15 residues. Trimming left V 8 bases short and J 5 bases short, with 21 bases between. Germline CDR1 WNHNN, CDR2 SYGVQD (reference sequence). Written as DNA, the CDR3 is TGCGCCAGCGGTCCCGGTATGGGGGCGACGGAGACCCAGTACTTC. It specifies CASGPGMGATETQYF.

The gene calls are TRBV5-1 and TRBJ2-5; D not certain. The CDR3 has 15 residues. V lost 1 base to trimming and J lost 3 bases, with 13 bases between them. From germline, CDR1 is SGHRS and CDR2 YFSETQ. The chain's CDR3 is CASSLYAALEETQYF. The DNA of the CDR3 is TGCGCCAGCAGCTTGTATGCGGCGTTAGAAGAGACCCAGTACTTC.

The table lists this clonotype with many counts. At one boundary the junction diverges from the germline segment, which might be a read error. The chain has TRBV7-7 and TRBJ2-1, with 11 bases identical to TRBD2. The CDR3 totals 16 residues. In germline, CDR1 is SSHAT, CDR2 FNYEAQ (reference sequence). The CDR3 spells CASSLGSGGAVNEQFF. CDR3 DNA sequence: TGTGCTAGCAGCTTAGGTAGCGGGGGGGCCGTCAATGAGCAGTTCTTC.

This clonotype was counted between two and nine times. The chain combines TRBV10-3 with TRBJ2-1, with TRBD1 as a possible D gene (6 bases). CDR1 and CDR2 (germline): ENHRY, SYGVKD. The V gene lost 8 bases and the J gene lost 3 bases, with 11 bases spanning the gap. The CDR3 totals 13 residues. CDR3 in amino acids: CAIGSQGYNEQFF. CDR3 sequence (DNA): TGTGCCATCGGCTCACAGGGCTACAATGAGCAGTTCTTC.

This clonotype was counted between two and nine times. The rearrangement links TRBV5-1 to TRBJ2-6; D is uncertain. Germline V gene sequence: CDR1 SGHRS, CDR2 YFSETQ. CDR3 size: 16 residues. Trimming took off 0 bases at V and 3 bases at J, with 10 bases between the two ends. CDR3 loop: CASSLVLGNGANVLTF. CDR3 in DNA: TGCGCCAGCAGCTTGGTCTTGGGGAATGGGGCCAACGTCCTGACTTTC.

This clonotype was observed a few times. The rearrangement uses TRBV9 and TRBJ1-2; 9 bases are shared with TRBD1. This CDR3 has 15 residues. V lost 3 bases to trimming and J lost 7 bases; unmatched junction nucleotides: 10. Germline assignment: CDR1 SGDLS and CDR2 YYNGEE. CDR3 residues: CASSAAGTGRFGYTF. CDR3 sequence (DNA): TGTGCCAGCAGCGCCGCCGGGACAGGGCGCTTTGGCTACACCTTC.

The sample holds many counts of this clonotype. The V call is TRBV3-1, the J call TRBJ2-1; the D gene is possibly TRBD1 (6 bases). V shed 5 bases and J shed 4 bases, with 12 bases lying between them. Germline V gene sequence: CDR1 LGHDT, CDR2 YNNKEL (reference sequence). CDR3 length equals 14 residues. This CDR3 is CASSSLGAYNEQFF. DNA for the CDR3: TGTGCCAGCAGCTCACTGGGGGCATACAATGAGCAGTTCTTC.

This clonotype was recorded many times. The chain employs TRBV7-3 and TRBJ2-3; 14 nucleotides match TRBD2. The germline CDR1 and CDR2 sequences are SGHTA and FQGTGA. The CDR3 is 17 amino acids. The V and J ends lost 2 bases and 6 bases, in that order; junction bases with no gene match: 7. For the CDR3, the DNA is TGTGCCAGCAGCTTAGGGACTAGCGGGGGCCCGTGGGATACGCAGTATTTT. Protein: CASSLGTSGGPWDTQYF.

This clonotype was counted at least ten times. The V call is TRBV2, the J call TRBJ1-1; D is uncertain. CDR3 length equals 11 residues. Trimming took off 6 bases at V and 7 bases at J, with 9 bases between the two ends. Per germline, CDR1 SNHLY and CDR2 FYNNEI. This CDR3 is CASSETSEAFF. The CDR3 region has the DNA TGTGCCAGCAGCGAGACGAGTGAAGCTTTCTTT.

This clonotype was observed at least ten times. The CDR3 nucleotides read TGTGCCAGCTCACAGCGGGGGAACACAGATACGCAGTATTTT. Amino acid sequence: CASSQRGNTDTQYF. The rearrangement links TRBV18 to TRBJ2-3, with 8 positions matching TRBD2. CDR1 and CDR2 (germline): KGHSH, LQKENI. The V gene end was trimmed by 4 bases and the J gene end by 2 bases; junction bases not matched to a gene: 2. This CDR3 spans 14 amino acids.

This clonotype was seen only a few times. J is TRBJ1-5 and V is TRBV5-1; 9 bases fit TRBD1. The J segment lost 5 bases and the V segment lost 3 bases, leaving 3 bases of the junction unmatched. This CDR3 spans 14 amino acids. The germline V gene has CDR1 SGHRS and CDR2 YFSETQ. CDR3 protein: CASSWGQGDQPQHF. DNA for the CDR3: TGCGCCAGCAGCTGGGGACAGGGCGATCAGCCCCAGCATTTT.

This clonotype was recorded at least ten times. The J gene is TRBJ1-1, the V gene TRBV27, with D unresolved. The CDR3 is 15 amino acids. The V end was cut by 7 bases, the J end by 0 bases, with 15 bases between. Germline CDR1 reads MNHEY; CDR2 reads SMNVEV (reference sequence). CDR3 sequence (DNA): TGTGCCAGCAAAAATAGAGAGGGCTTGAACACTGAAGCTTTCTTT. Protein: CASKNREGLNTEAFF.

This clonotype was counted between two and nine times. This rearrangement joins TRBV20-1 to TRBJ2-3, with 8 bases matching TRBD1. This CDR3 region has 16 residues. V shed 3 bases, J shed 2 bases, and the junction held 10 bases outside the gene matches. Germline V gene sequence: CDR1 DFQATT, CDR2 SNEGSKA (reference sequence). The DNA of the CDR3 is TGCAGTGCTAGGGGGGGAGACAGGGGCCTCACAGATACGCAGTATTTT. This translates into CSARGGDRGLTDTQYF.

As concerns this clonotype: A read error is possible here, since a much larger clone lies one base away. CDR3 in amino acids: CASSREEGTISGNTIYF. The DNA of the CDR3 is TGCGCCAGCAGCCGAGAGGAAGGAACGATCTCTGGAAACACCATATATTTT. V is TRBV5-1 and J is TRBJ1-3; D call uncertain. Trimming cost V 4 bases and J 0 bases, with 17 bases left between them. The CDR3 length is 17 residues. Germline CDR1 SGHRS, CDR2 YFSETQ.

This clonotype was seen many times. The chain employs TRBV5-1 and TRBJ2-3; D not resolved. The CDR3 consists of 13 residues. V was shortened by 0 bases and J by 5 bases, with 7 bases between the two germline ends. Germline V CDR1 and CDR2: SGHRS, YFSETQ. The CDR3 sequence: CASSLGIGDTQYF. Written as DNA, the CDR3 is TGCGCCAGCAGCTTGGGTATCGGAGATACGCAGTATTTT. The variable domain in full, completed from reference TRBV5-1 and TRBJ2-3, reads KAGVTQTPRYLIKTRGQQVTLSCSPISGHRSVSWYQQTPGQGLQFLFEYFSETQRNKGNFPGRFSGRQFSNSRSEMNVSTLELGDSALYLCASSLGIGDTQYFGPGTRLTVL.

This clonotype was seen many times. The chain links TRBV7-9 to TRBJ1-4; unclear D gene. Looked up from germline, CDR1 is SEHNR and CDR2 is FQNEAQ (reference sequence). This CDR3 has 16 residues. The V end lost 1 base, the J end lost 2 bases, and 11 bases lay between the germline ends. For the CDR3, the DNA is TGTGCCAGCAGCTTAGTAGGAGGATCGACTAATGAAAAACTGTTTTTT. Protein product: CASSLVGGSTNEKLFF.

This clonotype was detected ten times or more. The rearrangement links TRBV12-3 or TRBV12-4 to TRBJ1-1; weak D call: TRBD1 (6 bases). Deletions cut 4 bases from V and 2 bases from J, with 8 bases between. The length of the CDR3 is 13 residues. CDR3 in DNA: TGTGCCAGCAGTTGGGGGGGCAACACTGAAGCTTTCTTT. This encodes CASSWGGNTEAFF.

The table lists this clonotype with a few counts. The genes are TRBV19 and TRBJ2-1, with 8 nucleotides matching TRBD2. Germline V gene sequence: CDR1 LNHDA, CDR2 SQIVND (reference sequence). This CDR3 is built from 15 residues. The V gene end was trimmed by 1 base and the J gene end by 5 bases; junction bases not matched to a gene: 4. CDR3: CASSIGSGANNEQFF. CDR3 nucleotide sequence: TGTGCCAGTAGTATAGGTAGCGGGGCCAACAATGAGCAGTTCTTC.

The rearrangement links TRBV7-9 to TRBJ2-7, with 7 bases identical to TRBD1. The junction had 4 bases not matched to a gene; V was cut back by 5 bases and J by 3 bases. This CDR3 spans 13 amino acids. CDR1 is SEHNR and CDR2 is FQNEAQ in the germline V gene (reference sequence). CDR3 loop: CASSMGQNYEQYF. The CDR3 nucleotides are TGTGCCAGCAGCATGGGACAGAACTACGAGCAGTACTTC.

This clonotype was seen a handful of times. The chain uses TRBV7-9 and TRBJ2-7; D perhaps matches TRBD2 (6 bases). This CDR3 is 14 amino acids long. Looked up from germline, CDR1 is SEHNR and CDR2 is FQNEAQ (reference sequence). Trimming stripped 1 base from V and 5 bases from J, with 12 bases between. The CDR3 region is CASSLDSSVHEQYF. CDR3 DNA: TGTGCCAGCAGCTTAGACTCTAGCGTCCACGAGCAGTACTTC.

This clonotype appeared a few times. This sequence joins TRBV10-3 and TRBJ1-1, with a possible D match to TRBD1 (5 bases). The CDR3 sequence is 14 residues long. CDR1 and CDR2 (germline): ENHRY, SYGVKD. V lost 2 bases to trimming and J lost 3 bases, with 10 bases between them. CDR3 DNA: TGTGCCATCAGTGAGACCGGGGGGGACACTGAAGCTTTCTTT. Amino acids: CAISETGGDTEAFF.

In this sample, this clonotype turned up a few times. The chain joins TRBV7-2 to TRBJ2-3; D possibly corresponds to TRBD2 (7 bases). This CDR3 contains 16 residues. Trimming took 0 bases from V and 5 from J, leaving 15 bases between them. Per germline, CDR1 SGHTA and CDR2 FQGNSA. The CDR3 sequence is CASSLAIGGAQDTQYF. DNA for the CDR3: TGTGCCAGCAGCTTAGCGATAGGGGGGGCGCAAGATACGCAGTATTTT.

This chain connects TRBV6-1 to TRBJ1-2; no reliable D call. Per the germline V gene, CDR1 is MNHNS and CDR2 is SASEGT. Trimming cost V 10 bases and J 7 bases, with 13 bases left between them. The CDR3 is 11 residues long. The CDR3 coding sequence is TGTGCCACCCAAAAGCGGGGTGGCTACACCTTC. Amino acids: CATQKRGGYTF.

This clonotype showed up many times. The chain employs TRBV11-2 and TRBJ1-1, with D perhaps TRBD1 (6 bases). With 8 bases removed from V and 6 bases from J, the gap between germline ends came to 22 bases. The CDR3 runs 15 residues. Germline CDR1 reads SGHAT; CDR2 reads FQNNGV. CDR3 protein: CASAPGVGVVAEAFF. CDR3 sequence (DNA): TGTGCCAGCGCCCCAGGGGTCGGGGTGGTGGCTGAAGCTTTCTTT.

The V gene is TRBV5-1, the J gene TRBJ2-5; D may correspond to TRBD1 or TRBD2 (5 bases each). Trimming pared 4 bases from V and 0 bases from J, leaving 10 bases between. The CDR3 runs 14 residues. Germline V gene sequence: CDR1 SGHRS, CDR2 YFSETQ. The CDR3 loop is CASSIGTDQETQYF. The CDR3 DNA sequence: TGCGCCAGCAGCATCGGGACGGACCAAGAGACCCAGTACTTC. Together with reference TRBV5-1 and TRBJ2-5, the CDR3 gives the full variable domain: KAGVTQTPRYLIKTRGQQVTLSCSPISGHRSVSWYQQTPGQGLQFLFEYFSETQRNKGNFPGRFSGRQFSNSRSEMNVSTLELGDSALYLCASSIGTDQETQYFGPGTRLLVL.

This clonotype was detected ten times or more. This rearrangement joins TRBV7-9 to TRBJ1-4, with 7 nucleotides matching TRBD1. There are 16 residues in the CDR3. The V segment lost 5 bases and the J segment 11 bases; nucleotides outside the gene matches: 17. Per germline, CDR1 SEHNR and CDR2 FQNEAQ (reference sequence). The CDR3 reads CASSPPLTGFPGKLFF. In DNA, the CDR3 is TGTGCCAGCAGCCCACCATTGACAGGGTTTCCAGGGAAACTGTTTTTT.

The genes are TRBV2 and TRBJ2-1; possible D gene TRBD1, 6 bases. The CDR3 covers 13 residues. Trimming cost V 9 bases and J 2 bases, with 11 bases left between them. CDR1 SNHLY and CDR2 FYNNEI come from the germline V gene. CDR3 nucleotide sequence: TGTGCCAGGACAGGAACTACCTACAATGAGCAGTTCTTC. Translating it yields CARTGTTYNEQFF.

This clonotype has at least ten counts. The chain uses TRBV11-1 and TRBJ1-6; no definite D call. The CDR3 runs to 14 residues. V was clipped by 3 bases and J by 10 bases, with 13 bases between them. Germline V gene data show CDR1 as SGHAT and CDR2 as FQDESV (reference sequence). CDR3 residues: CASSFQAPRSPLHF. The CDR3 DNA reads TGTGCCAGCAGCTTTCAGGCCCCTCGGTCACCCCTCCACTTT.